Sequencing of this TCR beta chain was carried out in a study of blood T cell repertoires in COVID-19. Study-level information: PBMCs, B-cell-depleted T cells, or T cells were the source of the cDNA or gDNA that made up the material.

The germline V and J ends were trimmed by 3 bases and 8 bases, with 16 bases remaining between them. Germline V gene sequence: CDR1 KGHSH, CDR2 LQKENI. The CDR3 extends over 15 amino acids. This table comes from immunoSEQ multiplex PCR, and its TCRdb copy is limited to in-frame clones, with some not included. Of over 350,000 clones listed, about 86% were seen once; the top ten hold roughly 10%. Categorization into cohorts depended on clinical history that participants reported. This clone was seen only once. The clonotype originates from a woman between 50 and 59 years old who had recovered from COVID-19. The chain uses TRBV18 and TRBJ1-4; D is possibly TRBD1 (5 bases). Sequences were obtained from PBMCs or T cells enriched from blood (not recorded which). DNA for the CDR3: TGTGCCAGCTCACCCGGTAGCCAGGGTGGCGAAAAACTGTTTTTT. Translated, it gives CASSPGSQGGEKLFF.